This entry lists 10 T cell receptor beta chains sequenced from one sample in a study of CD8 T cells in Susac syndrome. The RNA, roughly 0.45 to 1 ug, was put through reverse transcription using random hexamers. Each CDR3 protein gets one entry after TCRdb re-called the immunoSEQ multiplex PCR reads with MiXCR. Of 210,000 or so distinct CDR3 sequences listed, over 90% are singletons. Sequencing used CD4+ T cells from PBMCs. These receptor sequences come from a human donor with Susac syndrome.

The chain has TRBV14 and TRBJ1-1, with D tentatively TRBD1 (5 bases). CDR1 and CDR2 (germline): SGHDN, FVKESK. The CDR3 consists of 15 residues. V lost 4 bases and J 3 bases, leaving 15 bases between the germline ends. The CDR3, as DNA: TGTGCCAGCAGCCGGAGGTCAGGGAGGCACACTGAAGCTTTCTTT. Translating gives CASSRRSGRHTEAFF.

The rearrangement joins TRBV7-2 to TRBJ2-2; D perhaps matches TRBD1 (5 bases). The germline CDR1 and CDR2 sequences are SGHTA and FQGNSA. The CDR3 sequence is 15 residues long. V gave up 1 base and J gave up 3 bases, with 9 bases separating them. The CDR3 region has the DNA TGTGCCAGCAGCTTAGGATACAGGCACACCGGGGAGCTGTTTTTT. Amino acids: CASSLGYRHTGELFF.

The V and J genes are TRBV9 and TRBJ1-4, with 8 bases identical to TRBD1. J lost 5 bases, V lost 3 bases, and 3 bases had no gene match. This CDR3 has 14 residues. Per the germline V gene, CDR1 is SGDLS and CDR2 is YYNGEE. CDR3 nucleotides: TGTGCCAGCAGCGCGACAGGGGAGAATGAAAAACTGTTTTTT. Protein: CASSATGENEKLFF.

The DNA of the CDR3 is TGCGCCAGCAGCCCCGGGACTAGCGGATACAATGAGCAGTTCTTC. It is translated as CASSPGTSGYNEQFF. This chain links TRBV5-1 with TRBJ2-1; 11 nucleotides agree with TRBD2. CDR3 size: 15 residues. Losses at the gene ends were 4 bases for V and 4 bases for J; bases not matched to a gene: 4. Germline values: CDR1 SGHRS, CDR2 YFSETQ.

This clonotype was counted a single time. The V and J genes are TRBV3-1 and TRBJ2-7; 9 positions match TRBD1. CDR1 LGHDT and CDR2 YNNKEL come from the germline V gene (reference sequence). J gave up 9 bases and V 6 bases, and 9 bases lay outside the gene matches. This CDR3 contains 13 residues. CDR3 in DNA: TGTGCCAGCAGTCAGGACAGGGGAGATTGGCAGTACTTC. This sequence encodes CASSQDRGDWQYF.

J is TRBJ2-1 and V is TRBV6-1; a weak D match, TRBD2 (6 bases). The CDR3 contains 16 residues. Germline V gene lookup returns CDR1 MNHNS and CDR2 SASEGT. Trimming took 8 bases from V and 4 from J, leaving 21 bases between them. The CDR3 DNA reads TGTGCCAGCTCGAGGAATTGGGACTCCTCATACAATGAGCAGTTCTTC. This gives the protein CASSRNWDSSYNEQFF.

This chain's CDR3 is CASSQTGSTEAFF. CDR3 nucleotides: TGTGCCAGCAGCCAAACAGGGAGCACTGAAGCTTTCTTT. V usage is TRBV3-1 and J usage is TRBJ1-1; perhaps TRBD1 as D (6 bases). V lost 2 bases to trimming and J lost 4 bases, with 8 bases between them. Germline CDR1 reads LGHDT; CDR2 reads YNNKEL (reference sequence). The CDR3 contains 13 residues.

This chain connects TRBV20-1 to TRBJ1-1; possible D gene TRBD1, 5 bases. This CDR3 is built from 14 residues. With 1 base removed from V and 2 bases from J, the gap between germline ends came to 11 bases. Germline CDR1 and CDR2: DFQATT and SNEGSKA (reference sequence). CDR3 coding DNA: TGCAGTGCTAGAGGGGGCGGGGGTAACACTGAAGCTTTCTTT. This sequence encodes CSARGGGGNTEAFF.

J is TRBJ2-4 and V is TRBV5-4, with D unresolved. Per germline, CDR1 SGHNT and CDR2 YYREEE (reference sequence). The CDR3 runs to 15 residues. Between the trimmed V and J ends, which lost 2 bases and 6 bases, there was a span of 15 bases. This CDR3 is CASSLNSDLGNIQYF. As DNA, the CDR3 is TGTGCCAGCAGCTTAAATTCGGACCTGGGAAACATTCAGTACTTC.

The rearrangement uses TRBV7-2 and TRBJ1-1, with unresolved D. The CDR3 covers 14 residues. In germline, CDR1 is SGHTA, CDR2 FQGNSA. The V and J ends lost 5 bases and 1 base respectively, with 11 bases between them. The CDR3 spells CASSRRQTNTEAFF. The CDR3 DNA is TGTGCCAGCAGCCGGAGACAAACGAACACTGAAGCTTTCTTT.